The clone carrying this TCR beta chain has just one count. Its antigen remains unknown. V lost 6 bases, J lost 0 bases, and 7 bases stayed unmatched. The germline gives CDR1 SGHAT, CDR2 FQNNGV. The CDR3 extends over 16 amino acids. This entry belongs to a study of T cell responses to AZD1222 COVID-19 vaccine. Study results and caveats: Unmutated variant regions are reportedly the target of nearly half of TCRs that are spike-specific. The study sampled repertoires only after the peak T cell response.

This table comes from immunoSEQ multiplex PCR, and its TCRdb copy is limited to in-frame clones, with some not included. The repertoire has roughly 180,000 clones, 85% to 90% of them found once; the top ten carry 6.5% to 7%. This clonotype was obtained from an adult in good health. This sample comprised peripheral blood, obtained on day 0 of AZD1222 vaccination. The V gene is TRBV11-2, the J gene TRBJ1-1, with 10 bases lining up with TRBD1. Here the CDR3 reads CASRSRQGAMNTEAFF. CDR3 DNA sequence: TGTGCCAGCAGATCCCGACAGGGGGCCATGAACACTGAAGCTTTCTTT.